This TCR beta chain was sequenced for a study of molecular identifiers for immune sequencing clone quantification (dated by TCRdb to the late 2010s). A note on the overall study: For a replicate experiment, RNA from around 20,000 or 100,000 naive CD8 T cells was divided into five aliquots, of which four were sequenced. This methods study used CD8 T cells to benchmark TCR RNA copy counting and molecular-identifier clustering-based TCR repertoire sequencing (MIDCIRS).

As regards this clonotype: Its antigen remains unidentified. Qualities for individual bases were not recorded, and no much larger clone is one base off.

General conclusions and limits of the study: When barcode sub-clustering was omitted, TCR diversity was inflated by chimeric consensus sequences, with chimeras reaching as high as 47%. Spiked-in Jurkat TCR RNA equal to a single cell's worth was reported to be detectable even within 1,100,000 naive CD8 T cells. Spiked-in Jurkat TCR RNA (about ten copies' worth), which is not part of the donor repertoire, was contained in the naive libraries. Modeling gave around 3 recovered TCR RNA copies per cell versus 8 to 10 by digital PCR, implying approximately 30% capture efficiency. In CMV-specific effector cells, clones with more than 20 RNA copies contained over 97% of molecules, whereas in naive cells such clones contained under 1% of molecules. Highly expanded clone sizes could be underestimated because identical TCR molecules may share a barcode.

Trimming accounts for 0 bases at V and 9 bases at J, while the number of junction bases matched to no gene is 10. The CDR3 runs 15 amino acids, cysteine and phenylalanine included. Left in the record is the CDR3 DNA by itself, 45 bases read in frame from the first base. Via the germline V gene, CDR1 is SGDLS and CDR2 YYNGEE. Libraries of naive CD8 T cells were built from about 20,000 to 1,000,000 sorted cells, with 10%, 30% or 50% of the purified RNA used. Naive CD8 T cells were FACS-sorted as CD8+CD4-CCR7+CD45RA+ on a BD FACSAria II into RLT Plus buffer. Detection sensitivity was tested by spiking Jurkat RNA equal to ten or so TCR copies' worth into samples containing roughly 17,000-1,000,000 naive CD8 T cells. Enrichment of CD8 T cells was performed with RosetteSep CD8+ T Cell Enrichment Cocktail and Ficoll-Paque, after which ACK red cell lysis was carried out. The receptor library was made with PCR. These reads were obtained on an Illumina HiSeq 4000. Bulk TCR libraries were generated as previously described, with the TCR primers listed in Table S5 used. The Qiagen AllPrep DNA/RNA kit was used to purify total RNA. Before analysis, reads from multiple sequencing runs of one library were combined. Regarding the original processing steps: Only reads with exact TCR constant sequence were kept, trimmed to 150 nt, and grouped by their 12-nt molecular barcodes. Reads within each barcode group were sub-clustered using a 15% Levenshtein threshold, and quality-weighted consensus sequences were constructed for each RNA molecule. Non-functional sequences were discarded, and so were lower-count sequences lying one edit away from another sequence. Barcode sub-clusters with fewer than 20% of the maximum read count were removed, based on fitting two negative binomial distributions. TCRdb applied fastp at Q25 and MiXCR to the public reads, then kept only in-frame beta chains. Entries are consolidated by CDR3 protein sequence, retaining the most common genes and DNA. None of the V and J calls come from the authors' own analysis; TCRdb made them. Across this sample there are more than 450,000 distinct CDR3 sequences, with around a fifth seen only once. The ten top clones hold around 0.84% of the sample.

The source is a human donor in good health. Some libraries in this study had Jurkat cell RNA spiked in. The sequencing sample was made of naive CD8+ T cells from blood, with Jurkat cell RNA spiked in. The meaning of the sample's cell subset or site label: FACS-sorted CD8+CD4-CCR7+CD45RA+ naive T cells. The chain joins TRBV9 to TRBJ2-5, with 8 bases matching TRBD2. The sequence in DNA is TGTGCCAGCAGCGTAGACGGGAGGGCCCCCCAGGCCCAGTACTTC. This yields the protein CASSVDGRAPQAQYF.